What follows are 31 T cell receptor beta chains derived from one specimen sequenced in a study of cytomegalovirus exposure and HLA in healthy donors. TCRdb keeps only in-frame clones here, not all; method: immunoSEQ multiplex PCR. This table has 55,000 to 80,000 clones, approximately 95% appearing once. The specimen sequenced was PBMCs. The receptor set was obtained from a man aged 18 to 30 in good health and CMV-seronegative.

This clone appeared a single time. The chain recombines TRBV9 with TRBJ2-7; 8 bases fit TRBD2. CDR3 length: 17 amino acids. Trimming cost V 0 bases and J 3 bases; bases outside gene matches: 11. Germline CDR1 and CDR2: SGDLS and YYNGEE. The chain's CDR3 is CASSVGVGGAFNYEQYF. CDR3 in DNA: TGTGCCAGCAGCGTAGGGGTCGGGGGGGCGTTTAACTACGAGCAGTACTTC.

This clone was seen only once. V gene TRBV19 combines with J gene TRBJ2-7, with a tentative D call TRBD1 (6 bases). The V end was cut by 5 bases, the J end by 7 bases, with 30 bases between. Germline CDR1 LNHDA, CDR2 SQIVND (reference sequence). The CDR3 is 18 residues long. The chain's CDR3 is CASSPKQGNMTNLWEQYF. The CDR3 bases are TGTGCCAGTAGTCCCAAACAGGGTAACATGACTAATTTGTGGGAGCAGTACTTC.

J is TRBJ2-1 and V is TRBV14; no definite D call. V lost 1 base to trimming and J lost 4 bases, with 11 bases between them. Germline V gene data show CDR1 as SGHDN and CDR2 as FVKESK. This CDR3 spans 15 amino acids. CDR3 sequence: CASSQVRVLYNEQFF. CDR3 sequence (DNA): TGTGCCAGCAGCCAAGTTCGAGTCCTGTACAATGAGCAGTTCTTC.

This clone was recorded once. The J gene is TRBJ2-1, the V gene TRBV11-2, with 7 positions matching TRBD1. CDR3 length: 14 amino acids. Germline V CDR1 and CDR2: SGHAT, FQNNGV. V dropped 5 bases and J dropped 6; count of bases not matched to a gene: 7. CDR3 in amino acids: CASSPDRVGNEQFF. The CDR3 bases are TGTGCCAGCAGCCCCGACAGGGTCGGCAATGAGCAGTTCTTC.

This chain joins TRBV11-3 and TRBJ2-1; TRBD2 matches at 11 bases. The V gene end was trimmed by 3 bases and the J gene end by 6 bases; junction bases not matched to a gene: 13. The CDR3 runs 18 residues. Germline loops: CDR1 SGHNT, CDR2 YENEEA. The CDR3 bases are TGTGCCAGCAGCTTGGAGACTAGCGGGGTTTATGAGGCCAATGAGCAGTTCTTC. Protein product: CASSLETSGVYEANEQFF. The full variable domain, rest sourced from reference TRBV11-3 and TRBJ2-1, is EAGVVQSPRYKIIEKKQPVAFWCNPISGHNTLYWYLQNLGQGPELLIRYENEEAVDDSQLPKDRFSAERLKGVDSTLKIQPAELGDSAVYLCASSLETSGVYEANEQFFGPGTRLTVL.

The gene calls are TRBV6-4 and TRBJ2-2, with 9 positions matching TRBD2. The CDR3 covers 15 residues. The germline V gene has CDR1 MRHNA and CDR2 SNTAGT. V shed 4 bases, J shed 4 bases, and the junction held 4 bases outside the gene matches. CDR3 loop: CASSVAGGPTGELFF. The CDR3 region has the DNA TGTGCCAGCAGTGTGGCGGGGGGGCCCACCGGGGAGCTGTTTTTT.

The chain links TRBV29-1 to TRBJ2-7, with a weak D call TRBD2 (6 bases). CDR3 length equals 13 residues. Trimming cost V 1 base and J 4 bases, with 11 bases left between them. Germline CDR1 and CDR2: SQVTM and ANQGSEA. The CDR3 reads CSVEGQGLYEQYF. CDR3 in DNA: TGCAGCGTTGAAGGTCAGGGACTGTACGAGCAGTACTTC.

This clone was seen a single time. This rearrangement joins TRBV10-3 to TRBJ1-1; D remains unclear. The V gene's germline CDR1 is ENHRY and CDR2 SYGVKD. This CDR3 contains 13 residues. V lost 0 bases to trimming and J lost 6 bases, with 8 bases between them. DNA of the CDR3: TGTGCCATCAGTGAGTCCGGAGATTCTGAAGCTTTCTTT. This gives the protein CAISESGDSEAFF.

The chain has TRBV4-2 and TRBJ2-1; TRBD2 matches at 14 bases. The CDR3 length is 19 residues. V gave up 5 bases and J gave up 0 bases; unmatched junction bases: 9. The germline V gene has CDR1 LGHNA and CDR2 YNFKEQ. The DNA of the CDR3 is TGTGCCAGCAGCTCTGGACTAGCGGGGGGTATGGGCTCCTACAATGAGCAGTTCTTC. As protein: CASSSGLAGGMGSYNEQFF.

V is TRBV27 and J is TRBJ1-1; 7 bases agree with TRBD1. This CDR3 spans 14 amino acids. J gave up 1 base and V 6 bases, and 5 bases lay outside the gene matches. Germline V gene lookup returns CDR1 MNHEY and CDR2 SMNVEV (reference sequence). CDR3 sequence (DNA): TGTGCCAGCAGAGCAGGGGGGACGAACACTGAAGCTTTCTTT. Amino acid sequence: CASRAGGTNTEAFF.

The chain uses TRBV15 and TRBJ2-2, with D tentatively TRBD1 (6 bases). The V end lost 3 bases, the J end lost 6 bases, and 17 bases lay between the germline ends. CDR1 is LNHNV, CDR2 YYDKDF, per germline (reference sequence). This CDR3 is built from 16 residues. The CDR3 region is CATSSSQGRGPGELFF. DNA for the CDR3: TGTGCCACCAGCAGTTCCCAGGGGCGCGGCCCCGGGGAGCTGTTTTTT.

V gene TRBV15 combines with J gene TRBJ2-1, with 11 bases matching TRBD2. This CDR3 region has 18 residues. Germline CDR1 and CDR2: LNHNV and YYDKDF (reference sequence). The trim removed 0 bases at V and 1 base at J, leaving 5 bases unmatched. The CDR3 DNA follows: TGTGCCACCAGCAGAGAGGGACTAGCGGAGCTTTCCTACAATGAGCAGTTCTTC. This encodes CATSREGLAELSYNEQFF.

The J gene is TRBJ1-5, the V gene TRBV7-8, with TRBD1 matching 7 bases. The CDR3 is 14 amino acids. From germline, CDR1 is SGHVS and CDR2 FQNEAQ. After removal of 5 bases from V and 2 bases from J, the junction contained 3 bases not matched to a gene. Here the CDR3 reads CASSPTGGNQPQHF. The CDR3 DNA sequence: TGTGCCAGCAGCCCTACAGGGGGCAATCAGCCCCAGCATTTT.

The genes are TRBV30 and TRBJ1-1, with a weak D call TRBD1 (5 bases). Germline CDR1 and CDR2: GTSNPN and SVGIG (reference sequence). V was shortened by 3 bases and J by 0 bases, with 8 bases between the two germline ends. The CDR3 extends over 13 amino acids. The CDR3 spells CAWRQAVNTEAFF. The CDR3 DNA is TGTGCCTGGAGACAGGCCGTGAACACTGAAGCTTTCTTT.

The chain has TRBV6-5 and TRBJ2-7, with D maybe TRBD1 (5 bases). The CDR3 has 13 amino acids. V was shortened by 5 bases and J by 0 bases, with 8 bases between the two germline ends. Germline CDR1 and CDR2: MNHEY and SVGAGI. The CDR3: CASSDRVSYEQYF. CDR3 DNA sequence: TGTGCCAGCAGTGACAGAGTCTCCTACGAGCAGTACTTC.

This chain uses TRBV7-9 with TRBJ1-4; 10 nucleotides align to TRBD1. With 5 bases clipped from V and 3 bases from J, the junction kept 9 bases outside the gene matches. The germline gives CDR1 SEHNR, CDR2 FQNEAQ (reference sequence). CDR3 length equals 17 residues. CDR3 in amino acids: CASSLGDRGGPNEKLFF. CDR3 DNA sequence: TGTGCCAGCAGCCTCGGGGACAGGGGTGGACCTAATGAAAAACTGTTTTTT. Filled out from reference TRBV7-9 and TRBJ1-4, the complete variable domain reads DTGVSQNPRHKITKRGQNVTFRCDPISEHNRLYWYRQTLGQGPEFLTYFQNEAQLEKSRLLSDRFSAERPKGSFSTLEIQRTEQGDSAMYLCASSLGDRGGPNEKLFFGSGTQLSVL.

The CDR3: CASRGTGPLGDTQYF. In DNA form, the CDR3 reads TGTGCCAGCAGGGGGACAGGGCCACTTGGGGATACGCAGTATTTT. The chain recombines TRBV2 with TRBJ2-3; 9 bases are a match to TRBD1. V lost 6 bases, J lost 6 bases, and 10 bases stayed unmatched. Germline CDR1 reads SNHLY; CDR2 reads FYNNEI. The CDR3 runs 15 residues. The variable domain in full, completed from reference TRBV2 and TRBJ2-3, reads EPEVTQTPSHQVTQMGQEVILRCVPISNHLYFYWYRQILGQKVEFLVSFYNNEISEKSEIFDDQFSVERPDGSNFTLKIRSTKLEDSAMYFCASRGTGPLGDTQYFGPGTRLTVL.

The chain is built from TRBV18 and TRBJ1-4; TRBD1 matches at 7 bases. Germline CDR1 KGHSH, CDR2 LQKENI. There are 15 residues in the CDR3. J lost 4 bases, V lost 0 bases, and 2 bases had no gene match. CDR3 DNA sequence: TGTGCCAGCTCACCACCTGGGACAGATAATGAAAAACTGTTTTTT. It translates to CASSPPGTDNEKLFF.

This clone was counted a single time. CDR3 DNA: TGTGCCAGCTCACCACTCGGAGATACGCAGTATTTT. Translation gives CASSPLGDTQYF. This chain joins TRBV18 and TRBJ2-3, with D unresolved. V was pared by 1 base and J by 5 bases, with 4 bases between. The CDR3 totals 12 residues. Germline CDR1 and CDR2: KGHSH and LQKENI.

This sequence joins TRBV19 and TRBJ2-1; possibly TRBD2 for D (5 bases). The V gene lost 10 bases and the J gene lost 10 bases, with 20 bases spanning the gap. Germline loops: CDR1 LNHDA, CDR2 SQIVND (reference sequence). This CDR3 has 13 amino acids. CDR3 coding DNA: TGTGCCACCTCGCACCTTTTGAGGGCGGAGCAGTTCTTC. Its translation: CATSHLLRAEQFF.

J is TRBJ2-2 and V is TRBV5-6; a weak D match, TRBD2 (5 bases). V was clipped by 0 bases and J by 3 bases, with 15 bases between them. This CDR3 comprises 17 residues. Germline V gene data show CDR1 as SGHDT and CDR2 as YYEEEE. The CDR3 is CASSLERLSRYTGELFF. In DNA, the CDR3 is TGTGCCAGCAGCTTGGAGCGGCTCAGCCGATACACCGGGGAGCTGTTTTTT.

The V call is TRBV6-6, the J call TRBJ1-4; the match to TRBD1 covers 7 bases. CDR3 length equals 14 residues. The germline V gene encodes CDR1 MNHNY and CDR2 SVGAGI (reference sequence). V shed 4 bases, J shed 10 bases, and the junction held 9 bases outside the gene matches. The chain's CDR3 is CASSFDREKGKLFF. The DNA for the CDR3 is TGTGCCAGCAGTTTCGACAGGGAGAAAGGAAAACTGTTTTTT.

This chain uses TRBV7-6 with TRBJ1-1; D unresolved. The CDR3 length is 15 residues. CDR1 is SGHVS and CDR2 is FNYEAQ in the germline V gene. V lost 3 bases, J lost 1 base, and 12 bases lay in between. CDR3 protein: CASSLGPGWNTEAFF. The CDR3 DNA reads as TGTGCCAGCAGCTTGGGCCCAGGTTGGAACACTGAAGCTTTCTTT.

V is TRBV28 and J is TRBJ1-1, with a tentative D call TRBD1 (5 bases). V lost 4 bases and J 1 base, leaving 16 bases between the germline ends. CDR3 size: 16 residues. The germline V gene encodes CDR1 MDHEN and CDR2 SYDVKM. In nucleotides, the CDR3 is TGTGCCAGCAGTTCATACCAGGGTCTTGGGAACACTGAAGCTTTCTTT. Residues: CASSSYQGLGNTEAFF.

This clone was seen a single time. This chain joins TRBV2 and TRBJ1-1; D is undetermined. Looked up from germline, CDR1 is SNHLY and CDR2 is FYNNEI. The V end was cut by 7 bases, the J end by 4 bases, with 4 bases between. The CDR3 is 10 residues long. The CDR3 region is CASTLTEAFF. CDR3 bases: TGTGCCAGCACCCTCACTGAAGCTTTCTTT.

The chain joins TRBV19 to TRBJ2-7; D uncertain. The CDR3 has 15 residues. CDR1 and CDR2 (germline): LNHDA, SQIVND (reference sequence). Trimming shortened V by 7 bases and J by 2 bases, and 18 bases separated the two germline ends. CDR3 loop: CASKYANRPTYEQYF. The CDR3 nucleotides are TGTGCCAGTAAGTACGCGAACAGACCCACCTACGAGCAGTACTTC.

The V and J genes are TRBV14 and TRBJ2-2; unclear D gene. This CDR3 is built from 16 residues. V gave up 0 bases and J gave up 4 bases, with 12 bases separating them. Germline CDR1 reads SGHDN; CDR2 reads FVKESK. The CDR3 DNA follows: TGTGCCAGCAGCCAAGATTTGAGGCTGGCCACCGGGGAGCTGTTTTTT. Its translation is CASSQDLRLATGELFF.

The table lists this clone with a count of one. Here the CDR3 reads CASSLSPTGNTEAFF. The CDR3 DNA follows: TGTGCCAGCAGCTTATCCCCCACAGGGAACACTGAAGCTTTCTTT. The rearrangement uses TRBV7-9 and TRBJ1-1, with TRBD1 as a possible D gene (5 bases). Germline V gene sequence: CDR1 SEHNR, CDR2 FQNEAQ (reference sequence). V lost 2 bases to trimming and J lost 1 base, with 11 bases between them. The CDR3 totals 15 residues.

This chain links TRBV19 with TRBJ2-2, with a weak D call TRBD1 (6 bases). CDR3 length: 15 residues. V was cut by 4 bases and J by 2 bases, with 11 bases left in between. The V gene's germline CDR1 is LNHDA and CDR2 SQIVND (reference sequence). The CDR3, as DNA: TGTGCCAGTAGTACTCGACAGGTCAACACCGGGGAGCTGTTTTTT. This translates into CASSTRQVNTGELFF.

The V and J genes are TRBV10-3 and TRBJ1-1, with D perhaps TRBD1 (5 bases). Germline V gene sequence: CDR1 ENHRY, CDR2 SYGVKD. With 6 bases removed from V and 1 base from J, the gap between germline ends came to 9 bases. The CDR3 totals 13 residues. The CDR3 sequence: CAIRPTGNTEAFF. Written as DNA, the CDR3 is TGTGCCATCAGGCCCACAGGGAACACTGAAGCTTTCTTT.

V is TRBV6-1 and J is TRBJ2-1; D gene unclear. Trimming took off 1 base at V and 5 bases at J, with 12 bases between the two ends. Germline V lookup: CDR1 MNHNS, CDR2 SASEGT. The CDR3 length is 15 residues. The CDR3 loop is CASSEGLRRHNEQFF. Here the CDR3 DNA reads TGTGCCAGCAGTGAAGGGCTGAGGAGACACAATGAGCAGTTCTTC.